One and the same sample provided the 2 T cell receptor beta chains below, sequenced in a study of vaccination effects on CD4 cells after COVID-19. The ViraFEST assay expanded antigen-specific CD4+ T cells with viral peptide pools before sequencing. CD4+ T cell isolation took place after nine to eleven days of culture. It was between March and December 2020 that the person had a SARS-CoV-2 infection confirmed by PCR. The table came from immunoSEQ multiplex PCR; TCRdb's copy has only in-frame clones and leaves some out. The sample shows more than 35,000 clones, roughly two thirds of them seen only once. Their cognate antigens are unknown. The sequences come from CD4+ T cells from PBMCs cultured with a peptide pool, collected before COVID-19 vaccination. These TCRs come from a human donor who had a prior SARS-CoV-2 infection.

This clone has ten or more counts. The chain couples TRBV29-1 to TRBJ2-3, with D tentatively TRBD2 (6 bases). There are 13 residues in the CDR3. Trimming took 7 bases from V and 5 from J, leaving 16 bases between them. Germline V gene lookup returns CDR1 SQVTM and CDR2 ANQGSEA. The CDR3 here is CSGDSGGVDTQYF. DNA of the CDR3: TGCAGCGGAGATAGCGGAGGGGTAGATACGCAGTATTTT.

This rearrangement joins TRBV9 to TRBJ2-5; D gene unclear. CDR1 and CDR2 from the germline V gene are SGDLS and YYNGEE. This CDR3 comprises 13 residues. V lost 4 bases, J lost 3 bases, and 10 bases lay in between. The chain's CDR3 is CASSPRLEETQYF. CDR3 DNA: TGTGCCAGCAGCCCACGCCTCGAAGAGACCCAGTACTTC.